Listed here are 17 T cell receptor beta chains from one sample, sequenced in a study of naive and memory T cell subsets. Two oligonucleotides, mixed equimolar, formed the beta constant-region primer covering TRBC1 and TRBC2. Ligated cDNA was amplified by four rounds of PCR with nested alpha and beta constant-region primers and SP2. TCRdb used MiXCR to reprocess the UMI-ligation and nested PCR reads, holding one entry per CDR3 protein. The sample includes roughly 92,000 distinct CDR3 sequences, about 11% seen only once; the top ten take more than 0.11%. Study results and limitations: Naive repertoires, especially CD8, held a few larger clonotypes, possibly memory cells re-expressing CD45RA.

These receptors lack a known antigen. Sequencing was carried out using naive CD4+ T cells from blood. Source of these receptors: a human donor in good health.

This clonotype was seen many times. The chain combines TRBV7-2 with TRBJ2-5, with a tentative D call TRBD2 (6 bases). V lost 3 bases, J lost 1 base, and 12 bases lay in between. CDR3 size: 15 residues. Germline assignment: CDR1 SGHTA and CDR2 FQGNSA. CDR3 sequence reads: CASSFGGGTQETQYF. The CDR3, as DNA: TGTGCCAGCAGCTTCGGTGGAGGGACCCAAGAGACCCAGTACTTC. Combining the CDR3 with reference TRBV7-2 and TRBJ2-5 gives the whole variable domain GAGVSQSPSNKVTEKGKDVELRCDPISGHTALYWYRQSLGQGLEFLIYFQGNSAPDKSGLPSDRFSAERTGGSVSTLTIQRTQQEDSAVYLCASSFGGGTQETQYFGPGTRLLVL.

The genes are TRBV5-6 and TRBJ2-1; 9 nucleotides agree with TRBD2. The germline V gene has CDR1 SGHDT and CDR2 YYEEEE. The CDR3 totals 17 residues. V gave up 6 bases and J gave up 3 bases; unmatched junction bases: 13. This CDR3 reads CASTERGSGGNYNEQFF. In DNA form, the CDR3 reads TGTGCCAGCACCGAGAGGGGGAGCGGGGGGAACTACAATGAGCAGTTCTTC.

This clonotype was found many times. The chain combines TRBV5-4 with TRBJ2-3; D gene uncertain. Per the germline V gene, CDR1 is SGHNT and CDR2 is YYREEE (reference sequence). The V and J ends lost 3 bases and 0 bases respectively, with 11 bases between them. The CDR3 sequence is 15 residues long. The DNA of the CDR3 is TGTGCCAGCAGCTCCCGTACCTTTAGCACAGATACGCAGTATTTT. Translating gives CASSSRTFSTDTQYF.

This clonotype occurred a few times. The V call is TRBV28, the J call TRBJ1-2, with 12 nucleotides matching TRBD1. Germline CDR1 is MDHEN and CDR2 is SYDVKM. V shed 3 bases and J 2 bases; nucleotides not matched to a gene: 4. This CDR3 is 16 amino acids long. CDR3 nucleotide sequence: TGTGCCAGCAGTTTGGGGACAGGGGGCGCGAACTATGGCTACACCTTC. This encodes CASSLGTGGANYGYTF.

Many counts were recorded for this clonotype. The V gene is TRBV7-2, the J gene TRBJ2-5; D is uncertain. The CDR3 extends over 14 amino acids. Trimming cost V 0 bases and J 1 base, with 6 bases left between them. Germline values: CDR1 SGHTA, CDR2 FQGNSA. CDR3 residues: CASSLAGFQETQYF. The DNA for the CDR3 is TGTGCCAGCAGCTTAGCGGGTTTCCAAGAGACCCAGTACTTC.

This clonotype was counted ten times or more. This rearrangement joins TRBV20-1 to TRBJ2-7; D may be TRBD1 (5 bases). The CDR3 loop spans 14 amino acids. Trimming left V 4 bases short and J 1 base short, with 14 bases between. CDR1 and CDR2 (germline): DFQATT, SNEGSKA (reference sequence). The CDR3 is CSAIRVSGSYEQYF. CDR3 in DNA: TGCAGTGCTATCAGGGTTAGTGGTTCCTACGAGCAGTACTTC.

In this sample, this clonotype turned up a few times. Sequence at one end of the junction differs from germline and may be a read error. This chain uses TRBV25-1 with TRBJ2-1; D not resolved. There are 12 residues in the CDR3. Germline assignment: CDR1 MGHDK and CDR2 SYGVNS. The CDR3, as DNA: TGTGCCAGCGGTGAGGCGAAATATGAGCAGTTCTTC. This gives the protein CASGEAKYEQFF.

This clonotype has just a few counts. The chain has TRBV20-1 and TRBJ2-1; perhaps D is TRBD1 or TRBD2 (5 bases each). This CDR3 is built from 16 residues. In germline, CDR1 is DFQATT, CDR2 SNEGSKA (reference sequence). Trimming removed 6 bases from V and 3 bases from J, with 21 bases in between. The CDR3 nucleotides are TGCAGTGCGAGGGAGAACAGGAGAAACGGCTACAATGAGCAGTTCTTC. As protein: CSARENRRNGYNEQFF.

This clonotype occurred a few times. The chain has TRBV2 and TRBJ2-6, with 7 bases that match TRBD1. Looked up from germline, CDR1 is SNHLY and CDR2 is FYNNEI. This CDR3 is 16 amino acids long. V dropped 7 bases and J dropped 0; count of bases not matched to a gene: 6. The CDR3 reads CASKDGTVSGANVLTF. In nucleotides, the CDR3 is TGTGCCAGCAAGGACGGGACAGTCTCTGGGGCCAACGTCCTGACTTTC.

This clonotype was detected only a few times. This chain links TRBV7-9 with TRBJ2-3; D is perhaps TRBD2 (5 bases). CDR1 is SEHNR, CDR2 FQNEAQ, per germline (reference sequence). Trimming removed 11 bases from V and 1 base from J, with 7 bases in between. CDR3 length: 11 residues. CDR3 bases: TGTGCCGGCGGGCGCACAGATACGCAGTATTTT. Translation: CAGGRTDTQYF.

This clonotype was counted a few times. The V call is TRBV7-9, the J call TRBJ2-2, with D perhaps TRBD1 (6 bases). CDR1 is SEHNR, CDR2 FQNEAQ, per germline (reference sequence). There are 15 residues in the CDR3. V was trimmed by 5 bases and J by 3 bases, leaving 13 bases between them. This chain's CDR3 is CASSLRTDHTGELFF. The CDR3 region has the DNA TGTGCCAGCAGCCTCCGGACAGATCACACCGGGGAGCTGTTTTTT.

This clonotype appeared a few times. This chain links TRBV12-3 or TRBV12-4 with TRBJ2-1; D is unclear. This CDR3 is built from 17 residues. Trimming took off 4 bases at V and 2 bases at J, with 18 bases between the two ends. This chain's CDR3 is CASSSHGSTRTYNEQFF. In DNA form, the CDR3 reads TGTGCCAGCAGTTCCCACGGCTCTACGAGAACCTACAATGAGCAGTTCTTC.

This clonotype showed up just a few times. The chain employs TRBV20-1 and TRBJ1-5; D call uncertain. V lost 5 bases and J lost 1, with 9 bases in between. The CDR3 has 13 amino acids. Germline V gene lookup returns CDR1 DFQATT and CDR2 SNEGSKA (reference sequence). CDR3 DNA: TGCAGTGCTTATTTCGCGAGCAATCAGCCCCAGCATTTT. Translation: CSAYFASNQPQHF.

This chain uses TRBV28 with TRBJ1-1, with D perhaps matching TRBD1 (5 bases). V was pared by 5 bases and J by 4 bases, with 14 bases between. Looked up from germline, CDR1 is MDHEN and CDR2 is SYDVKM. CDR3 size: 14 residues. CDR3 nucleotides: TGTGCCAGCAGTCCGATCGGGACTCCCACTGAAGCTTTCTTT. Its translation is CASSPIGTPTEAFF.

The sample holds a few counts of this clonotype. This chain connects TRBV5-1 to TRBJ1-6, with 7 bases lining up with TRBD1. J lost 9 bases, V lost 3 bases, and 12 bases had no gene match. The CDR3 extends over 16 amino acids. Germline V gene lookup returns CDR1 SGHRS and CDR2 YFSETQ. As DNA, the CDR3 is TGCGCCAGCAGCTCATCAGGGGGAGTAATCGGTTCACCCCTCCACTTT. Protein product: CASSSSGGVIGSPLHF.

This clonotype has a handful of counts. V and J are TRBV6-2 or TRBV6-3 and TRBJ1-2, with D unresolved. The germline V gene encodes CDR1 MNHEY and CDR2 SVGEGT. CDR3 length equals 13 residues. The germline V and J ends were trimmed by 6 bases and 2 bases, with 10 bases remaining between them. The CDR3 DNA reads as TGTGCCAGCAGGCCCAGTGCGAACTATGGCTACACCTTC. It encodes CASRPSANYGYTF.

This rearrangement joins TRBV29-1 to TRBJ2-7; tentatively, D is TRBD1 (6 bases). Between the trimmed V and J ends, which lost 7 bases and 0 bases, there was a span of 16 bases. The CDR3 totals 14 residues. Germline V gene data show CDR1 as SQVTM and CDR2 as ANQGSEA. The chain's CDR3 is CSATTGTRSYEQYF. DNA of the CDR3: TGCAGCGCAACAACCGGGACACGCTCCTACGAGCAGTACTTC.